The clone carrying this T cell receptor beta chain was detected ten times or more. Antigen: not known. Germline CDR1 is MNHNS and CDR2 is SASEGT. There are 14 residues in the CDR3. Trimming cost V 2 bases and J 5 bases, with 12 bases left between them. This record belongs to a study of T cells in Graves' hyperthyroidism and ophthalmopathy. Study-wide results and caveats: Among clonotypes expanded in thyroid above 0.001, most were also found in blood. The model made its ophthalmopathy prediction, and onset followed a median around 6.5 months later.

The diagnostic basis comprised clinical symptoms, serum thyroxine and TRAb, thyroid ultrasound and orbital computed tomography. Amplification yielded TCR beta CDR3 regions, with RNA transcripts as the source. The HTBI primer set was used in a first-round RT-PCR of the TCR CDR3. TCRdb itself ran the multiplex PCR reads through MiXCR, one entry per CDR3 protein. In the table there are over 400,000 distinct CDR3 sequences, over 12% of which are singletons. Material: blood. The rearrangement uses TRBV6-1 and TRBJ1-2; perhaps TRBD1 as D (5 bases). This TCR derives from a man younger than 35 with Graves' ophthalmopathy. CDR3 sequence: CASSEIGGLYGYTF. The CDR3 DNA reads as TGTGCCAGCAGTGAAATCGGGGGATTGTATGGCTACACCTTC.